The clone carrying this T cell receptor (beta chain) was seen more than once but under ten times. A J-beta primer mix and a sample-barcoded 5' primer were used in a second PCR of about 7 to 12 cycles. TCRdb used MiXCR to reprocess the 5' RACE reads, holding one entry per CDR3 protein. The sample lists 790,000 or so distinct CDR3 sequences; roughly 50% were seen once. The data were obtained in a study of blood T cells in healthy people across ages. This CDR3 comprises 14 residues. Germline loops: CDR1 DFQATT, CDR2 SNEGSKA (reference sequence). Trimming at V came to 4 bases and at J to 4 bases, leaving 7 bases not matched to a gene.

The sequenced sample consisted of blood. This sequence originates from a middle-aged man in good health. V is TRBV20-1 and J is TRBJ2-5; 9 bases align to TRBD2. The CDR3 nucleotides read TGCAGTGCTAATAACCCTAGCGGGACAGAGACCCAGTACTTC. Translation: CSANNPSGTETQYF.